This T cell receptor beta chain was retrieved from a study of CD8 T cells in Susac syndrome. This clonotype was observed a single time. With random hexamers, reverse transcription was performed on about 0.5 to 1 ug of RNA. Each CDR3 protein is one row after TCRdb ran MiXCR on the immunoSEQ multiplex PCR reads. The repertoire holds 110,000 or so distinct CDR3 sequences, with around 94% as singletons. CDR3 size: 15 residues. V trimming: 5 bases; J trimming: 1 base; junction bases outside the gene matches: 6. The germline gives CDR1 SGHRS, CDR2 YFSETQ. The clonotype was recovered from a human donor in good health. The genes are TRBV5-1 and TRBJ2-1, with TRBD2 identical over 7 bases. The specimen was CD4+ T cells from PBMCs. The CDR3 loop is CASRTAGTSYNEQFF. The CDR3 DNA sequence: TGCGCCAGCAGGACAGCGGGAACGTCCTACAATGAGCAGTTCTTC. Full variable domain (rest looked up from reference TRBV5-1 and TRBJ2-1): KAGVTQTPRYLIKTRGQQVTLSCSPISGHRSVSWYQQTPGQGLQFLFEYFSETQRNKGNFPGRFSGRQFSNSRSEMNVSTLELGDSALYLCASRTAGTSYNEQFFGPGTRLTVL.